Reported below is one TCR beta chain. Its antigen is currently unknown. This specimen comes from a study of cytomegalovirus exposure and HLA in healthy donors. On the study more broadly: In an early release, HLA-typed donors contributed 75 million to 85 million unique TCR sequences.

Study-wide findings and caveats: Investigators reported 164 TCR beta chains as tied to cytomegalovirus. In a later analysis, specific HLA alleles were associated with over 15,000 TCR beta sequences at a 0.05 false discovery rate. Sequence variants that were highly shared formed a cluster that was likely a sequencing artifact.

The CDR3 extends over 19 amino acids. The V gene end was trimmed by 3 bases and the J gene end by 9 bases; junction bases not matched to a gene: 23. Germline assignment: CDR1 GTSNPN and CDR2 SVGIG (reference sequence). PCR employed 60 Vbeta and 13 Jbeta primers. The protocol was immunoSEQ multiplex PCR, while the TCRdb copy is restricted to in-frame clones and leaves out a portion. The sample lists around 120,000 clones; around 86% were seen once. V usage is TRBV30 and J usage is TRBJ2-1; 10 bases match TRBD2. Input material: PBMCs. This TCR derives from a young man in good health and CMV-seronegative. CDR3 sequence: CAWRLVGTSVSKRGVEQFF. The CDR3 DNA reads as TGTGCCTGGAGACTAGTTGGGACTAGCGTCTCCAAGCGCGGGGTTGAGCAGTTCTTC.